This T cell receptor (beta chain) was sequenced for a study of glioma-infiltrating T cells. General study findings and limits: Non-neoplastic patients had below-expected tissue-blood divergence, while all gliomas exceeded expectation.

Using RNA template, CDR3s of TCR alpha and beta were amplified with iRepertoire arm-PCR. TCRdb redid the calling of the multiplex PCR reads with MiXCR, one entry per CDR3 protein. The top ten clones hold roughly two fifths of a sample with about 93,000 distinct CDR3 sequences, 35% to 50% of them seen once. The CDR3 is made up of 15 amino acids. J was trimmed by 2 bases and V by 7 bases; bases with no gene match: 7. The germline gives CDR1 KGHDR, CDR2 SFDVKD. Many counts were recorded for this clonotype. Its specificity is not known. Input material: glioma tissue, nonneoplastic brain tissue, or PBMCs (not recorded which). The sequence derives from a human donor with low-grade glioma or glioblastoma, undergoing nonglioma brain surgery, or in good health (not recorded which). The chain has TRBV24-1 and TRBJ2-3; 8 bases line up with TRBD1. CDR3 sequence: CATSAGTGNTDTQYF. Written as DNA, the CDR3 is TGTGCCACCAGCGCCGGGACAGGCAACACAGATACGCAGTATTTT.